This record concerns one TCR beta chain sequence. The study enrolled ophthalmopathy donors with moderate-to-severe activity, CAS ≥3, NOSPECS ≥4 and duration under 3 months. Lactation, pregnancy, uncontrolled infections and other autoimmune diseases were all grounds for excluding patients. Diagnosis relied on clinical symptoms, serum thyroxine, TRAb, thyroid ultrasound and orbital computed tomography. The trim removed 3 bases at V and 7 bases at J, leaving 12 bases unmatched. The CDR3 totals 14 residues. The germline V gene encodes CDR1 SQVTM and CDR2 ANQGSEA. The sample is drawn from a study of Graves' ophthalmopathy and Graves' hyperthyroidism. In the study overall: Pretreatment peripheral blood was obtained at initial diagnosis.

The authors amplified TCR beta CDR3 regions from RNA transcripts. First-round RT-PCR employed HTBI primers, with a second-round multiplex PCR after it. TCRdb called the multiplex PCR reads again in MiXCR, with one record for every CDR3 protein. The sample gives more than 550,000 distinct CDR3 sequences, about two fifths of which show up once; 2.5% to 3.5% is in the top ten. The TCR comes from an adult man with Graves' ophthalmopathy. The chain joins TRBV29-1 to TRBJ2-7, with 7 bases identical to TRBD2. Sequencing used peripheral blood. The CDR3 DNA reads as TGCAGCGTTGAGGCTAGCGGCCACACCGGGGAGCAGTACTTC. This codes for CSVEASGHTGEQYF.